This entry is about one T cell receptor (beta chain). Its antigen is as yet unknown. The source of the sample is a study of PD-1 blockade in classical Hodgkin lymphoma. Study-level points and caveats: Before treatment, complete responders showed about the same diversity as newly diagnosed patients. Newly diagnosed patients reportedly trailed healthy donors in baseline TCR diversity.

Data came from immunoSEQ multiplex PCR; TCRdb stores just in-frame clones and leaves some out. The table includes some 13,000 clones, roughly 84% detected once. In every patient, relapse followed autologous stem cell transplantation, while exposure to brentuximab vedotin differed. The source of this sequence is a human donor with classical Hodgkin lymphoma. Sequences were derived from peripheral blood mononuclear cells (PBMCs), sampled at baseline.

The CDR3 loop is CASSQALSSGDRTDTQYF. In DNA, the CDR3 is TGTGCCAGCAGCCAAGCCCTCTCGAGCGGGGACCGCACAGATACGCAGTATTTT. V and J are TRBV4-2 and TRBJ2-3; 7 bases map to TRBD2. V lost 1 base to trimming and J lost 1 base; unmatched junction nucleotides: 11. Germline assignment: CDR1 LGHNA and CDR2 YNFKEQ. CDR3 size: 18 residues.